A single T cell receptor (beta chain) is shown here with its context. Patients got ipilimumab 1 mg/kg beginning 14 to 28 days post-transplant. Unmatched junction bases numbered 2, after V lost 4 bases and J lost 3 bases. The CDR3 totals 13 residues. Germline V gene sequence: CDR1 SGHKS, CDR2 YYEKEE (reference sequence). These data come from a study of ipilimumab plus nivolumab after autologous stem cell transplantation. About the research overall: Median doses per patient: a few ipilimumab, about 8 nivolumab.

Some clones are missing from TCRdb's copy, which holds only in-frame ones; the method was immunoSEQ multiplex PCR. The sample has fewer than 3,500 clones, roughly three quarters seen once; the top ten hold roughly 10%. The sequence came from a male donor with primary mediastinal lymphoma. The chain has TRBV5-5 and TRBJ1-1; 8 bases agree with TRBD1. The material sequenced was PBMCs, taken in a trial of ipilimumab plus nivolumab as post-transplant consolidation. The CDR3 here is CASSLQGDTEAFF. The CDR3, as DNA: TGTGCCAGCAGCCTACAGGGGGACACTGAAGCTTTCTTT. The full variable domain, rest sourced from reference TRBV5-5 and TRBJ1-1, is DAGVTQSPTHLIKTRGQQVTLRCSPISGHKSVSWYQQVLGQGPQFIFQYYEKEERGRGNFPDRFSARQFPNYSSELNVNALLLGDSALYLCASSLQGDTEAFFGQGTRLTVV.